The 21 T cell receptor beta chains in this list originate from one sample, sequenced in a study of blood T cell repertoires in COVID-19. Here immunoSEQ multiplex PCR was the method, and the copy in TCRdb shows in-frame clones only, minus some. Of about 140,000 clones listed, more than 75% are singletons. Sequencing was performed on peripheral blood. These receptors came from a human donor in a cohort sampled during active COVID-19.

The CDR3 nucleotides read TGTGCCAGCAGTTATGATCGGGGGGAGCAGTACTTC. Translation: CASSYDRGEQYF. The chain has TRBV6-5 and TRBJ2-7; D is possibly TRBD2 (6 bases). Trimming cost V 3 bases and J 7 bases, with 10 bases left between them. The CDR3 is made up of 12 amino acids. CDR1 MNHEY and CDR2 SVGAGI come from the germline V gene.

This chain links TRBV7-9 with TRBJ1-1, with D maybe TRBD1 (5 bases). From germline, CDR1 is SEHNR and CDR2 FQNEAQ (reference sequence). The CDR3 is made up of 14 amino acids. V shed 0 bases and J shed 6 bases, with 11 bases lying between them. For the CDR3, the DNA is TGTGCCAGCAGCTTAGCGATGGTGGGGCCTGAAGCTTTCTTT. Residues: CASSLAMVGPEAFF.

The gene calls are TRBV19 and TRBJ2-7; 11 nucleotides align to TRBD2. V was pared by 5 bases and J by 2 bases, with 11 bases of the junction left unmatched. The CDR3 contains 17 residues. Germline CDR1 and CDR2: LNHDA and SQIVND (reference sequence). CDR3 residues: CASSPRGDSGRAYEQYF. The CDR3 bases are TGTGCCAGTAGTCCTCGAGGAGATAGCGGGAGGGCCTACGAGCAGTACTTC.

The DNA for the CDR3 is TGTGCCAGCAGTTTAGTTTTCTGGGGCAAACAGAACACTGAAGCTTTCTTT. Its translation is CASSLVFWGKQNTEAFF. The genes are TRBV28 and TRBJ1-1; a weak D match, TRBD1 (5 bases). The CDR3 length is 17 residues. Germline V gene lookup returns CDR1 MDHEN and CDR2 SYDVKM. Trimming removed 2 bases from V and 1 base from J, with 17 bases in between.

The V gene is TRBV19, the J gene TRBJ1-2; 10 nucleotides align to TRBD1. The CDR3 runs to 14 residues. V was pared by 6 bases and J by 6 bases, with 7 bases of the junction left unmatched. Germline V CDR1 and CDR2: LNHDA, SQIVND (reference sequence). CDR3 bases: TGTGCCAGTAGGAAGGACAGGGGGAAAGATGGCTACACCTTC. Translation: CASRKDRGKDGYTF.

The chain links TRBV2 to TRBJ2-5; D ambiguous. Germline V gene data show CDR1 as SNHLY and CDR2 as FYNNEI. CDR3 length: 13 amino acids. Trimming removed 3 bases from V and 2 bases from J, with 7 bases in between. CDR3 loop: CASSDYVQETQYF. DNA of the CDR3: TGTGCCAGCAGTGACTACGTTCAAGAGACCCAGTACTTC.

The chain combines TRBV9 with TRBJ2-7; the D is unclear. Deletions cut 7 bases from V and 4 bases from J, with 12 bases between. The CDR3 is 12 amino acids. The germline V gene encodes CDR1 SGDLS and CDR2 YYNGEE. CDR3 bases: TGTGCCAGCGGAACACAGCAATACGAGCAGTACTTC. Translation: CASGTQQYEQYF.

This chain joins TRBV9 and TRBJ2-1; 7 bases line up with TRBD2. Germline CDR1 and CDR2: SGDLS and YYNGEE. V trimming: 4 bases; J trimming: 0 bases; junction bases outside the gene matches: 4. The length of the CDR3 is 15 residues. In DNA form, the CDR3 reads TGTGCCAGCAGCCTATCTAGCGGCTCCTACAATGAGCAGTTCTTC. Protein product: CASSLSSGSYNEQFF. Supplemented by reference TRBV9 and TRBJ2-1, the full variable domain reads DSGVTQTPKHLITATGQRVTLRCSPRSGDLSVYWYQQSLDQGLQFLIQYYNGEERAKGNILERFSAQQFPDLHSELNLSSLELGDSALYFCASSLSSGSYNEQFFGPGTRLTVL.

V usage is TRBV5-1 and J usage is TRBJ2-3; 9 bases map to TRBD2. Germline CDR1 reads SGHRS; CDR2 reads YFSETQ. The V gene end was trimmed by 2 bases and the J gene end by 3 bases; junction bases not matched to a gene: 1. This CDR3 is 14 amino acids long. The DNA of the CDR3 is TGCGCCAGCAGCTTAAGCGGGGGGACAGATACGCAGTATTTT. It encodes CASSLSGGTDTQYF.

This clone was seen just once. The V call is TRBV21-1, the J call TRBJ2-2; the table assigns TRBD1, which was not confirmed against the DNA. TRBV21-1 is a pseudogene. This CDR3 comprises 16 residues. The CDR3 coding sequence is TGTGCCAGCCTCACCGACAACCAAACGAACACCGGGGAGCTGTTTTTT. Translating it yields CASLTDNQTNTGELFF.

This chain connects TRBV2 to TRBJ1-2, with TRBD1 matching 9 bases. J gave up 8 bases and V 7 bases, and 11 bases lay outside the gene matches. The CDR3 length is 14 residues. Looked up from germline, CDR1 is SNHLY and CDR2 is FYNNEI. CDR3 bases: TGTGCCAGCATCCAACCGGGACAGGGCGAAGGCTACACCTTC. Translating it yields CASIQPGQGEGYTF.

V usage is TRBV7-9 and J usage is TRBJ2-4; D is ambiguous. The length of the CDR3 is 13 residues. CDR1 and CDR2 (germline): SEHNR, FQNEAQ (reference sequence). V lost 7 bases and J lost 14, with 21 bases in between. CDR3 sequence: CASTHRNLRIKYF. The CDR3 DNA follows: TGTGCCAGCACCCACCGTAATTTGCGGATAAAGTACTTC.

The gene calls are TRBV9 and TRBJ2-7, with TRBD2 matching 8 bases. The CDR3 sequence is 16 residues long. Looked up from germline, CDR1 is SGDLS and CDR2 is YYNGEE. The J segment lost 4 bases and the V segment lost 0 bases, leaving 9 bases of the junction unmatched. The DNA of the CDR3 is TGTGCCAGCAGCGTAGGAGCGGGGGTTTTCGAATACGAGCAGTACTTC. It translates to CASSVGAGVFEYEQYF.

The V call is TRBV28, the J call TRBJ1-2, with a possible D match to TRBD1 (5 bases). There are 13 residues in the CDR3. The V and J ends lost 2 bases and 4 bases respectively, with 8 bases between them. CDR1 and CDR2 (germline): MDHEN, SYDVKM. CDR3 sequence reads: CASSLVDSYGYTF. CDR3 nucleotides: TGTGCCAGCAGTTTAGTTGACAGCTATGGCTACACCTTC.

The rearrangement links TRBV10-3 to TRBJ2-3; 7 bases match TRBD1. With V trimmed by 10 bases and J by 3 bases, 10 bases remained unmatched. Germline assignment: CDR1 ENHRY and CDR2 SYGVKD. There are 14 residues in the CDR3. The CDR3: CANSGTAGTDTQYF. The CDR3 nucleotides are TGTGCCAACTCCGGGACAGCAGGTACAGATACGCAGTATTTT.

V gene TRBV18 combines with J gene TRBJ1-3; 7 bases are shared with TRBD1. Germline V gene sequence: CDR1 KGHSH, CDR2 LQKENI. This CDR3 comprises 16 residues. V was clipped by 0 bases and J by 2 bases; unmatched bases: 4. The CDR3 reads CASSPPGQTAGNTIYF. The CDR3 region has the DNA TGTGCCAGCTCACCACCGGGACAGACTGCTGGAAACACCATATATTTT.

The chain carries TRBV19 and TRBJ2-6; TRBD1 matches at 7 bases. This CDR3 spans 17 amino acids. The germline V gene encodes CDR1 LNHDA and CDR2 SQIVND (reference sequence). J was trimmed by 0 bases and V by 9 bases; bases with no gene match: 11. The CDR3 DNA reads TGTGCCAGCCAGGGGACAGAAATCGTCTCTGGGGCCAACGTCCTGACTTTC. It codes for CASQGTEIVSGANVLTF.

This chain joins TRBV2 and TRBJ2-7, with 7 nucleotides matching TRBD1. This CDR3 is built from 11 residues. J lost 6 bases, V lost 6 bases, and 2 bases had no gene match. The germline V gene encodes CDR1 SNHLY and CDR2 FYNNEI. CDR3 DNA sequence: TGTGCCAGCAGGACAGGGTTCGAGCAGTACTTC. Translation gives CASRTGFEQYF.

The CDR3 DNA reads TGTGCCACCGAGAGGAGCTCCTACAATGAGCAGTTCTTC. Translating gives CATERSSYNEQFF. The chain has TRBV28 and TRBJ2-1, with D hard to call. This CDR3 is built from 13 residues. Germline CDR1 reads MDHEN; CDR2 reads SYDVKM. V gave up 10 bases and J gave up 0 bases, with 10 bases separating them. The complete variable domain, with remaining parts taken from reference TRBV28 and TRBJ2-1, reads DVKVTQSSRYLVKRTGEKVFLECVQDMDHENMFWYRQDPGLGLRLIYFSYDVKMKEKGDIPEGYSVSREKKERFSLILESASTNQTSMYLCATERSSYNEQFFGPGTRLTVL.

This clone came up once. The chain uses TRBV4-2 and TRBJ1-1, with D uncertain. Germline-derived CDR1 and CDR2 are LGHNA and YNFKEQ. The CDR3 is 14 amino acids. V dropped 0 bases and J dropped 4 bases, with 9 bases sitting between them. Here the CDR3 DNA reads TGTGCCAGCAGCCAAGATGGAGTGTCCACTGAAGCTTTCTTT. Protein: CASSQDGVSTEAFF.

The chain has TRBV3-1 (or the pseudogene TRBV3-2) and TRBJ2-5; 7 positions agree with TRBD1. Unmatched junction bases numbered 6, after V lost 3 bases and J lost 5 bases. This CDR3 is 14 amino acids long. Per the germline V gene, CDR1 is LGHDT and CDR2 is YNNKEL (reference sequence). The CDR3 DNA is TGTGCCAGCAGCCAGGGACAGTGGGGGGAGACCCAGTACTTC. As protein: CASSQGQWGETQYF.